The 14 T cell receptor beta chains reported below all come from one sample, sequenced in a study of shared clonotypes between healthy human individuals. Clones were sequenced by immunoSEQ multiplex PCR, and TCRdb holds only the in-frame ones, with some missing. The table includes millions of clones, around 90% detected once. The specimen was naive CD4+ T cells sorted from blood. Indicated subset: CD45RA+ positively selected. The source is a man between 18 and 35 years old in good health.

The chain carries TRBV14 and TRBJ2-3, with a possible D match to TRBD2 (5 bases). The CDR3 loop spans 14 amino acids. V was cut by 1 base and J by 5 bases, with 10 bases left in between. Germline CDR1 is SGHDN and CDR2 is FVKESK. The CDR3 is CASSQGTRRDTQYF. The CDR3, as DNA: TGTGCCAGCAGCCAAGGTACTAGGAGAGATACGCAGTATTTT.

The chain links TRBV5-1 to TRBJ2-1; 10 bases match TRBD2. Looked up from germline, CDR1 is SGHRS and CDR2 is YFSETQ. V was clipped by 3 bases and J by 7 bases; unmatched bases: 10. CDR3 length: 16 residues. As DNA, the CDR3 is TGCGCCAGCAGCTCGGGGGGACTAGCGCCGATGAATGAGCAGTTCTTC. Translation gives CASSSGGLAPMNEQFF.

The V and J genes are TRBV29-1 and TRBJ2-3; TRBD2 matches at 11 bases. The CDR3 extends over 15 amino acids. Germline V lookup: CDR1 SQVTM, CDR2 ANQGSEA. The trim removed 5 bases at V and 5 bases at J, leaving 9 bases unmatched. CDR3 nucleotides: TGCAGCGTTCTGCAGCCTAGCGGGAGGCTAGATACGCAGTATTTT. It specifies CSVLQPSGRLDTQYF.

The rearrangement uses TRBV19 and TRBJ2-7; 9 bases map to TRBD1. This CDR3 is built from 15 residues. The V and J ends lost 5 bases and 4 bases, in that order; junction bases with no gene match: 9. Germline values: CDR1 LNHDA, CDR2 SQIVND (reference sequence). CDR3 DNA sequence: TGTGCCAGTAGTCCCATGGACAGGGGTCGGTACGAGCAGTACTTC. Its translation is CASSPMDRGRYEQYF.

J is TRBJ1-6 and V is TRBV14; TRBD1 is a possible D gene (5 bases). With 4 bases removed from V and 6 bases from J, the gap between germline ends came to 13 bases. The CDR3 has 15 residues. Germline CDR1 reads SGHDN; CDR2 reads FVKESK. The CDR3 spells CASSPRGVGNSPLHF. The CDR3 DNA is TGTGCCAGCAGCCCCCGGGGGGTTGGTAATTCACCCCTCCACTTT. The full variable domain, rest sourced from reference TRBV14 and TRBJ1-6, is EAGVTQFPSHSVIEKGQTVTLRCDPISGHDNLYWYRRVMGKEIKFLLHFVKESKQDESGMPNNRFLAERTGGTYSTLKVQPAELEDSGVYFCASSPRGVGNSPLHFGNGTRLTVT.

The chain uses TRBV19 and TRBJ2-1, with 10 bases fitting TRBD2. V lost 6 bases, J lost 3 bases, and 2 bases stayed unmatched. This CDR3 contains 14 residues. The germline V gene has CDR1 LNHDA and CDR2 SQIVND (reference sequence). CDR3 coding DNA: TGTGCCAGTAGGTCTAGCGGGGGCTACAATGAGCAGTTCTTC. This translates into CASRSSGGYNEQFF.

The CDR3 sequence is CASSLPGTVNTEAFF. The CDR3 DNA is TGTGCCAGCAGCCTTCCCGGGACGGTGAACACTGAAGCTTTCTTT. The chain has TRBV9 and TRBJ1-1, with D possibly being TRBD1 (5 bases). Trimming took off 4 bases at V and 0 bases at J, with 13 bases between the two ends. CDR1 is SGDLS and CDR2 is YYNGEE in the germline V gene. CDR3 size: 15 residues.

With regard to this clone: This specimen includes other DNA sequences encoding the same CDR3. The CDR3 protein is CSARDRGYTF. For the CDR3, the DNA is TGCAGTGCTAGAGACCGAGGCTACACCTTC. This chain joins TRBV20-1 and TRBJ1-2; no clear D gene. This CDR3 region has 10 residues. Trimming took off 0 bases at V and 8 bases at J, with 4 bases between the two ends. CDR1 is DFQATT and CDR2 is SNEGSKA in the germline V gene (reference sequence).

V gene TRBV27 combines with J gene TRBJ1-1, with no clear D. The CDR3 has 12 residues. In germline, CDR1 is MNHEY, CDR2 SMNVEV (reference sequence). Trimming stripped 8 bases from V and 4 bases from J, with 11 bases between. The CDR3 coding sequence is TGTGCCAGCGGCAGATGGGGCACTGAAGCTTTCTTT. As protein: CASGRWGTEAFF.

This chain links TRBV28 with TRBJ2-4; no firm D call. The germline CDR1 and CDR2 sequences are MDHEN and SYDVKM. V was pared by 5 bases and J by 5 bases, with 4 bases between. The CDR3 sequence is 11 residues long. In DNA form, the CDR3 reads TGTGCCAGCAGTCCGGAAAACATTCAGTACTTC. Translated, it gives CASSPENIQYF.

The chain joins TRBV18 to TRBJ1-1, with D maybe TRBD1 (6 bases). Between the trimmed V and J ends, which lost 6 bases and 0 bases, there was a span of 23 bases. This CDR3 has 18 residues. The germline V gene has CDR1 KGHSH and CDR2 LQKENI. CDR3: CASSLIGGEGTMNTEAFF. CDR3 in DNA: TGTGCCAGCTCCCTCATAGGGGGGGAAGGTACAATGAACACTGAAGCTTTCTTT.

The V and J genes are TRBV5-4 and TRBJ1-2; D call uncertain. Germline V gene data show CDR1 as SGHNT and CDR2 as YYREEE (reference sequence). The CDR3 is 13 residues long. With 3 bases removed from V and 4 bases from J, the gap between germline ends came to 10 bases. CDR3: CASSSAGIYGYTF. Here the CDR3 DNA reads TGTGCCAGCAGCTCCGCGGGGATCTATGGCTACACCTTC.

The chain links TRBV10-1 to TRBJ2-5, with a weak D call TRBD2 (5 bases). The germline CDR1 and CDR2 sequences are WNHNN and SYGVQD (reference sequence). V was clipped by 8 bases and J by 0 bases, with 10 bases between them. The CDR3 sequence is 13 residues long. CDR3 loop: CASSSGYQETQYF. In DNA, the CDR3 is TGCGCCAGCTCGTCGGGATACCAAGAGACCCAGTACTTC.

The gene calls are TRBV7-2 and TRBJ2-7; D possibly corresponds to TRBD2 (6 bases). Looked up from germline, CDR1 is SGHTA and CDR2 is FQGNSA. The CDR3 contains 15 residues. Trimming took off 1 base at V and 2 bases at J, with 12 bases between the two ends. The CDR3 loop reads CASSLVSGVAYEQYF. CDR3 DNA: TGTGCCAGCAGCTTAGTTTCGGGGGTTGCCTACGAGCAGTACTTC.